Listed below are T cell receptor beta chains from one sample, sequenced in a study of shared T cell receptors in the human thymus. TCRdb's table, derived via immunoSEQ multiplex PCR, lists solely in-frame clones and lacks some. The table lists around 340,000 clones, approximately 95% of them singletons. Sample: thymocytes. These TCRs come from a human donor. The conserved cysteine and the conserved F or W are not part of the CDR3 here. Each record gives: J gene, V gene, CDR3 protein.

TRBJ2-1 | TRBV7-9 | ASSLRRSEEQF
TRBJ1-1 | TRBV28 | ASTGRSTEAF
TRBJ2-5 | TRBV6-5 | ASSYTGGSPETQY
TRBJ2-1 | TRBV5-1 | ASSLRCGTYNEQF
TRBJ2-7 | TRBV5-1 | ACRRGHVLDYEQY
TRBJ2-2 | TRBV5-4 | ASISTRDREKAGELF
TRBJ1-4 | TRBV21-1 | ASSKKFFQGPGEKLF
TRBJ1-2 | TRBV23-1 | ASSQSVRDTTYGYT
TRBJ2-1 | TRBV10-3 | AISDLSKTPTNEQF
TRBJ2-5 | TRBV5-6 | ASSFSLTGEETQY
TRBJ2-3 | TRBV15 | ATSRTDRSSTDTQY